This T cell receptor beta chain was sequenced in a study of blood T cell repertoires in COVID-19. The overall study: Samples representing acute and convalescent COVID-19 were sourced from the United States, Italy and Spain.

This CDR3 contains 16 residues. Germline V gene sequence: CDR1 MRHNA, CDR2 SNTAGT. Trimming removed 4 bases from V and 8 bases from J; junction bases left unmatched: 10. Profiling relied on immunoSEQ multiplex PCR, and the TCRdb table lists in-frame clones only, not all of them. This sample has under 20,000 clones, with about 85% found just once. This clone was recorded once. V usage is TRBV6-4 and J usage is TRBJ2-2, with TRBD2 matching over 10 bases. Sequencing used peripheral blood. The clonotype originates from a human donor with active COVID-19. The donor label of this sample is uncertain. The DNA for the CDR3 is TGTGCCAGCAGTGTAGAAGCTAGCGGGAGATCTGGGGAGCTGTTTTTT. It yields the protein CASSVEASGRSGELFF.